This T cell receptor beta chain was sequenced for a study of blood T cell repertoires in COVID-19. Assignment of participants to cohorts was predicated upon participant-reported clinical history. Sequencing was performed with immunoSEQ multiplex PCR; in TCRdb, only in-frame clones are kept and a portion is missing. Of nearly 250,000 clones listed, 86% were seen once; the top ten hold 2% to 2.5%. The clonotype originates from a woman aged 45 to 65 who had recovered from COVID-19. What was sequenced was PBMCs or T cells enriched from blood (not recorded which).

The chain's CDR3 is CASSPQIAGGLGLTDTQYF. CDR3 DNA: TGTGCCAGCAGTCCCCAGATAGCGGGGGGGCTCGGGTTGACAGATACGCAGTATTTT. The J gene is TRBJ2-3, the V gene TRBV27; TRBD2 matches 11 bases. CDR1 MNHEY and CDR2 SMNVEV come from the germline V gene (reference sequence). The trim removed 5 bases at V and 3 bases at J, leaving 16 bases unmatched. The CDR3 spans 19 residues.